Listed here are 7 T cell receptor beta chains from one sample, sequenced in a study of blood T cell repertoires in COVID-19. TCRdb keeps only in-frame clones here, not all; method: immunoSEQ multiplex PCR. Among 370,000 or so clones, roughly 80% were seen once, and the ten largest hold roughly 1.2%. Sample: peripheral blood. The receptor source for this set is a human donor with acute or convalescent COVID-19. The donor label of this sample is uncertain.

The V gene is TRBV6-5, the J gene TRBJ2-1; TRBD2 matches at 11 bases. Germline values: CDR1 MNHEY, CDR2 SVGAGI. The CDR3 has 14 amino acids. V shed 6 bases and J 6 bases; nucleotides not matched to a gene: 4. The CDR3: CASRQLAGVNEQFF. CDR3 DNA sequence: TGTGCCAGCAGGCAACTAGCGGGGGTCAATGAGCAGTTCTTC.

CDR3 in DNA: TGCGCCAGCACCCTTGTTGCGGGCGGGCAGCCCCAGCATTTT. This gives the protein CASTLVAGGQPQHF. This chain joins TRBV5-1 and TRBJ1-5; D not certain. In germline, CDR1 is SGHRS, CDR2 YFSETQ. The CDR3 is 14 amino acids. V lost 6 bases, J lost 7 bases, and 17 bases lay in between.

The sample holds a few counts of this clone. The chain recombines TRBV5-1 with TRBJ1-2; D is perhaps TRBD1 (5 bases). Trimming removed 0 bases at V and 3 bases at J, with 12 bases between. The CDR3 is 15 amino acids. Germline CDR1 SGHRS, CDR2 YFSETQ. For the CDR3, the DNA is TGCGCCAGCAGCTTGGTGGTCGGGGGGGACTATGGCTACACCTTC. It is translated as CASSLVVGGDYGYTF.

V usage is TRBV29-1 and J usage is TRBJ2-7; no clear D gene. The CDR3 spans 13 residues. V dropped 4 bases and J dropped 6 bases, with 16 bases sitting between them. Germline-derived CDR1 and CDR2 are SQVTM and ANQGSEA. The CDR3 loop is CSVAPAYPGEQYF. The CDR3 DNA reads TGCAGCGTTGCCCCCGCCTACCCAGGCGAGCAGTACTTC.

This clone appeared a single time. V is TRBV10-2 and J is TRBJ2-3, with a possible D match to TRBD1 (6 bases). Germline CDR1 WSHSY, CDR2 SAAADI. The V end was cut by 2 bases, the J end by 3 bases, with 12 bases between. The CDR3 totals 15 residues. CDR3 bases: TGCGCCAGCAGTGAGCTTAGGCAGGGGACAGATACGCAGTATTTT. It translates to CASSELRQGTDTQYF.

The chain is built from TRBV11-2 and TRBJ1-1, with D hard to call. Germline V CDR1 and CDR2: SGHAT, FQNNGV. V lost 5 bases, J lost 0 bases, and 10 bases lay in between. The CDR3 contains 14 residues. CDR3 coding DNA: TGTGCCAGCAGCCTCACGAGGCTGAACACTGAAGCTTTCTTT. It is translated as CASSLTRLNTEAFF.

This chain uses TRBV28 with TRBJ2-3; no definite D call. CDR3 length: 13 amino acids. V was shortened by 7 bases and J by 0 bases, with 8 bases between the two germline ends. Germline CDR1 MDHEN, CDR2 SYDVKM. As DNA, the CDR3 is TGTGCCAGCATTAGAGCTAGCACAGATACGCAGTATTTT. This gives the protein CASIRASTDTQYF.